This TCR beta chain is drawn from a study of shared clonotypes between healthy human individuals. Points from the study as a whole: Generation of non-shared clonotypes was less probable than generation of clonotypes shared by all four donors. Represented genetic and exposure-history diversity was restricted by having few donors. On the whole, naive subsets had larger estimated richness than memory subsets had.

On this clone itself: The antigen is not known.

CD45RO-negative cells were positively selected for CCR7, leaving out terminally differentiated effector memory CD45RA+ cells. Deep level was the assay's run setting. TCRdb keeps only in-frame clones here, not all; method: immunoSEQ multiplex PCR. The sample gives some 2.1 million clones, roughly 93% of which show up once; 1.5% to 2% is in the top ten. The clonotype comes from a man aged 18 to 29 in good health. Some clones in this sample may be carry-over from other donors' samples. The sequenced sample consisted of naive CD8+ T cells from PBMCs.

The CDR3 loop reads CASSPDRELGYNEQFF. The CDR3 DNA reads as TGTGCCAGCAGCCCAGACAGGGAGTTGGGGTACAATGAGCAGTTCTTC. This chain joins TRBV7-3 and TRBJ2-1; 7 bases are a match to TRBD1. This CDR3 contains 16 residues. Germline trimming cut 5 bases from V and 4 bases from J; bases unmatched to any gene: 11. Germline CDR1 and CDR2: SGHTA and FQGTGA.